These 30 T cell receptor beta chains were all obtained from the same sample, sequenced in a study of early T cells in non-severe SARS-CoV-2 infection. TCRdb fed the 5' RACE reads into MiXCR, producing one record per CDR3 protein. The data show roughly 45,000 distinct CDR3 sequences, 4% to 5% seen once. Source material: whole blood. Receptor source: an adult who was a healthcare worker with PCR-confirmed SARS-CoV-2 infection or an uninfected control (not recorded which).

The chain combines TRBV30 with TRBJ1-4; TRBD1 might be the D (5 bases). The CDR3 is 14 amino acids. V gave up 3 bases and J gave up 7 bases, with 15 bases separating them. Germline assignment: CDR1 GTSNPN and CDR2 SVGIG (reference sequence). For the CDR3, the DNA is TGTGCCTGGAGCCTGACAGTAATGGGTGAAAAACTGTTTTTT. Its protein is CAWSLTVMGEKLFF.

This clonotype was counted at least ten times. The chain carries TRBV10-3 and TRBJ1-1, with D unclear. The CDR3 runs 14 residues. Germline loops: CDR1 ENHRY, CDR2 SYGVKD. With 11 bases removed from V and 1 base from J, the gap between germline ends came to 17 bases. CDR3 region: CASRAGNQNTEAFF. The CDR3 DNA follows: TGTGCCTCGCGGGCCGGAAACCAGAACACTGAAGCTTTCTTT.

In its sample, this clonotype ranks as medium-sized. The CDR3 nucleotides read TGTGCCAGCACTCCTCGGGGCCTCGAGGAAGCTTTCTTT. As protein: CASTPRGLEEAFF. The chain carries TRBV12-3 or TRBV12-4 and TRBJ1-1, with D possibly being TRBD1 (5 bases). V lost 7 bases to trimming and J lost 8 bases, with 17 bases between them. CDR3 length: 13 amino acids.

This clonotype was found a few times. The genes are TRBV28 and TRBJ2-7, with 11 bases aligning to TRBD2. The CDR3 runs 14 residues. Germline V gene sequence: CDR1 MDHEN, CDR2 SYDVKM. V dropped 6 bases and J dropped 6; count of bases not matched to a gene: 7. CDR3 amino acids: CASSLTSGIPEQYF. The CDR3 coding sequence is TGTGCCAGCAGCCTGACTAGCGGGATACCCGAGCAGTACTTC.

This clonotype was seen ten or more times. The rearrangement uses TRBV25-1 and TRBJ1-2; no clear D. Deletions cut 2 bases from V and 12 bases from J, with 13 bases between. CDR3 size: 12 residues. Germline V gives CDR1 MGHDK, CDR2 SYGVNS. The DNA for the CDR3 is TGTGCCAGCAGTGAAGGTGTCGGTGAAAACACCTTC. Translating gives CASSEGVGENTF.

This clonotype was seen at least ten times. This chain uses TRBV20-1 with TRBJ2-3; D gene uncertain. The CDR3 is made up of 14 amino acids. Deletions cut 3 bases from V and 4 bases from J, with 14 bases between. Germline V gene lookup returns CDR1 DFQATT and CDR2 SNEGSKA (reference sequence). The CDR3 nucleotides read TGCAGTGCTAGGTCCGGAATTAGTGCAGATACGCAGTATTTT. As protein: CSARSGISADTQYF.

This clonotype was picked up many times. The chain employs TRBV4-2 and TRBJ2-2; 7 bases map to TRBD2. Germline-derived CDR1 and CDR2 are LGHNA and YNFKEQ. The CDR3 runs to 14 residues. The trim removed 3 bases at V and 6 bases at J, leaving 4 bases unmatched. The CDR3 DNA reads as TGTGCCAGCAGCCATGACCGGGAGGCCGGGGAGCTGTTTTTT. Residues: CASSHDREAGELFF.

This clonotype was seen many times. The chain carries TRBV20-1 and TRBJ2-3, with D unclear. The V end lost 6 bases, the J end lost 2 bases, and 6 bases lay between the germline ends. There are 11 residues in the CDR3. Germline V gene data show CDR1 as DFQATT and CDR2 as SNEGSKA (reference sequence). CDR3 nucleotide sequence: TGCAGTGCCCTTAACACAGATACGCAGTATTTT. Amino acids: CSALNTDTQYF.

This clonotype was seen at least ten times. The gene calls are TRBV7-9 and TRBJ1-1; D is unclear. Looked up from germline, CDR1 is SEHNR and CDR2 is FQNEAQ (reference sequence). V lost 4 bases and J 6 bases, leaving 30 bases between the germline ends. This CDR3 region has 19 residues. CDR3 nucleotide sequence: TGTGCCAGCAGCTCTACTGCGGGCCTTGGCATAGAGTGGTCATCTGAAGCTTTCTTT. Its translation: CASSSTAGLGIEWSSEAFF.

The chain has TRBV7-4 and TRBJ2-1; 11 bases are shared with TRBD2. Germline-derived CDR1 and CDR2 are SGHVT and SQSDAQ. Germline trimming cut 0 bases from V and 0 bases from J; bases unmatched to any gene: 10. This CDR3 is 20 amino acids long. This CDR3 is CASSLALAGGIRSSYNEQFF. The CDR3, as DNA: TGTGCCAGCAGCTTAGCTCTAGCGGGAGGTATAAGGAGCTCCTACAATGAGCAGTTCTTC.

V gene TRBV5-1 combines with J gene TRBJ1-5, with D perhaps TRBD1 (5 bases). With 2 bases removed from V and 1 base from J, the gap between germline ends came to 10 bases. The CDR3 sequence is 15 residues long. Germline V gene lookup returns CDR1 SGHRS and CDR2 YFSETQ. As DNA, the CDR3 is TGCGCCAGCAGCTTAGGGGTTAGGAGCAATCAGCCCCAGCATTTT. Translation gives CASSLGVRSNQPQHF.

This clonotype was counted ten times or more. The chain couples TRBV27 to TRBJ2-3, with D perhaps given as TRBD1 or TRBD2 (6 bases each). Germline CDR1 and CDR2: MNHEY and SMNVEV (reference sequence). The CDR3 runs to 15 residues. V dropped 4 bases and J dropped 3 bases, with 14 bases sitting between them. Here the CDR3 DNA reads TGTGCCAGCAGTTCGCCAGGGGACTTTACAGATACGCAGTATTTT. It translates to CASSSPGDFTDTQYF.

This clonotype was seen repeatedly, ten times or more. This chain links TRBV6-1 with TRBJ2-2; weak D call: TRBD2 (5 bases). The germline V and J ends were trimmed by 6 bases and 4 bases, with 15 bases remaining between them. In germline, CDR1 is MNHNS, CDR2 SASEGT. CDR3 length: 15 residues. The CDR3 region has the DNA TGTGCCAGCAGCCCCCATAGTGGAGGCACCGGGGAGCTGTTTTTT. It encodes CASSPHSGGTGELFF.

This clonotype was counted many times. The genes are TRBV7-9 and TRBJ2-7; 8 bases match TRBD1. The CDR3 loop spans 15 amino acids. Germline V lookup: CDR1 SEHNR, CDR2 FQNEAQ (reference sequence). V lost 0 bases and J lost 6; bases outside the gene matches: 7. In nucleotides, the CDR3 is TGTGCCAGCAGCTTAGCGTGGCAGGGGGCCGGCGAGCAGTACTTC. Translated: CASSLAWQGAGEQYF.

This clonotype was seen repeatedly, ten times or more. This chain joins TRBV7-2 and TRBJ2-3, with unresolved D. CDR3 length equals 14 residues. CDR1 is SGHTA and CDR2 is FQGNSA in the germline V gene. The V and J ends lost 5 bases and 0 bases respectively, with 9 bases between them. The CDR3 spells CASSLYASTDTQYF. CDR3 coding DNA: TGTGCCAGCAGCCTTTACGCTAGCACAGATACGCAGTATTTT.

Many counts were recorded for this clonotype. J is TRBJ2-7 and V is TRBV29-1, with D maybe TRBD1 (6 bases). V lost 4 bases and J lost 4, with 17 bases in between. The V gene's germline CDR1 is SQVTM and CDR2 ANQGSEA. The CDR3 length is 14 residues. The CDR3 here is CSVVGQGNQYEQYF. The CDR3 DNA follows: TGCAGCGTTGTGGGTCAGGGGAATCAGTACGAGCAGTACTTC.

This clonotype has a count of ten or more. V is TRBV20-1 and J is TRBJ2-7; D is uncertain. V was pared by 2 bases and J by 0 bases, with 8 bases between. Germline V CDR1 and CDR2: DFQATT, SNEGSKA (reference sequence). CDR3 length: 13 amino acids. CDR3 sequence reads: CSARKPSSYEQYF. In nucleotides, the CDR3 is TGCAGTGCTAGAAAACCAAGCTCCTACGAGCAGTACTTC.

This chain connects TRBV14 to TRBJ2-1; no definite D call. Looked up from germline, CDR1 is SGHDN and CDR2 is FVKESK. CDR3 length: 15 amino acids. The V and J ends lost 4 bases and 2 bases respectively, with 12 bases between them. The CDR3 protein is CASSRSIRAYNEQFF. The CDR3 DNA reads as TGTGCCAGCAGCCGGAGTATAAGGGCCTACAATGAGCAGTTCTTC. Full variable domain (remainder filled in from reference TRBV14 and TRBJ2-1): EAGVTQFPSHSVIEKGQTVTLRCDPISGHDNLYWYRRVMGKEIKFLLHFVKESKQDESGMPNNRFLAERTGGTYSTLKVQPAELEDSGVYFCASSRSIRAYNEQFFGPGTRLTVL.

In its sample, this clonotype was seen many times. The rearrangement links TRBV15 to TRBJ2-7, with D possibly being TRBD1 (6 bases). CDR1 LNHNV and CDR2 YYDKDF come from the germline V gene (reference sequence). V lost 0 bases and J lost 11, with 17 bases in between. The CDR3 totals 14 residues. CDR3 residues: CATSRDRGAFREYF. DNA of the CDR3: TGTGCCACCAGCAGAGACAGGGGCGCATTCCGGGAGTACTTC.

At least ten counts were recorded for this clonotype. The chain has TRBV5-1 and TRBJ1-2; 8 bases align to TRBD1. Losses at the gene ends were 4 bases for V and 6 bases for J; bases not matched to a gene: 11. The CDR3 consists of 15 residues. Germline V gene data show CDR1 as SGHRS and CDR2 as YFSETQ. This CDR3 is CASSLLQGAGDGYTF. The DNA of the CDR3 is TGCGCCAGCAGCCTTCTCCAGGGGGCCGGCGATGGCTACACCTTC.

This clonotype was counted only a few times. The chain has TRBV20-1 and TRBJ1-1; 9 nucleotides align to TRBD1. V was clipped by 1 base and J by 4 bases; unmatched bases: 7. Germline V lookup: CDR1 DFQATT, CDR2 SNEGSKA (reference sequence). This CDR3 comprises 15 residues. As DNA, the CDR3 is TGCAGTGCTAGAGGGACGCCGGACAGGGGCACTGAAGCTTTCTTT. It specifies CSARGTPDRGTEAFF.

This clonotype was counted ten times or more. The chain carries TRBV19 and TRBJ2-7, with 8 nucleotides matching TRBD1. Trimming cost V 5 bases and J 1 base; bases outside gene matches: 7. The CDR3 has 15 residues. Germline V gene data show CDR1 as LNHDA and CDR2 as SQIVND (reference sequence). CDR3: CASSSPGGGSYEQYF. CDR3 DNA: TGTGCCAGTAGTTCACCAGGGGGCGGGTCCTACGAGCAGTACTTC. Drawing the rest from reference TRBV19 and TRBJ2-7, the complete variable domain is DGGITQSPKYLFRKEGQNVTLSCEQNLNHDAMYWYRQDPGQGLRLIYYSQIVNDFQKGDIAEGYSVSREKKESFPLTVTSAQKNPTAFYLCASSSPGGGSYEQYFGPGTRLTVT.

There are many counts of this clonotype. Here the CDR3 DNA reads TGCGCCAGCAGCTTGGGACATTCAAGCGGTGAAAAACTGTTTTTT. Its protein product is CASSLGHSSGEKLFF. The chain combines TRBV5-1 with TRBJ1-4; D gene ambiguous. Trimming took off 0 bases at V and 7 bases at J, with 13 bases between the two ends. CDR1 SGHRS and CDR2 YFSETQ come from the germline V gene. This CDR3 comprises 15 residues.

This clonotype occurred many times. V gene TRBV7-2 combines with J gene TRBJ2-2; D may be TRBD2 (5 bases). Germline CDR1 and CDR2: SGHTA and FQGNSA. The ends were cut back, 6 bases at V and 2 bases at J, with 7 bases in the middle. This CDR3 region has 13 residues. CDR3 in DNA: TGTGCCAGCAGTTCGGGAAACACCGGGGAGCTGTTTTTT. Its protein product is CASSSGNTGELFF.

This chain links TRBV18 with TRBJ2-1; TRBD1 matches 12 bases. Trimming removed 5 bases from V and 6 bases from J; junction bases left unmatched: 11. The CDR3 totals 17 residues. Germline lookup yields CDR1 KGHSH and CDR2 LQKENI. CDR3 amino acids: CASSSRDRGRGSNEQFF. The CDR3, as DNA: TGTGCCAGCTCATCCCGGGACAGGGGGCGAGGGAGCAATGAGCAGTTCTTC.

This clonotype has at least ten counts. The chain uses TRBV5-6 and TRBJ1-1; D possibly corresponds to TRBD1 (5 bases). Per germline, CDR1 SGHDT and CDR2 YYEEEE. V lost 4 bases to trimming and J lost 4 bases, with 11 bases between them. There are 13 residues in the CDR3. For the CDR3, the DNA is TGTGCCAGCAGCCCCGGCGGGGGCACTGAAGCTTTCTTT. Its translation: CASSPGGGTEAFF.

This clonotype has a count of ten or more. The gene calls are TRBV7-3 and TRBJ2-1; D not certain. CDR3 size: 14 residues. Germline CDR1 and CDR2: SGHTA and FQGTGA. V lost 5 bases and J lost 9, with 17 bases in between. CDR3 DNA sequence: TGTGCCAGCAGCCCCTCGTCTGTTAGGAGTGAGCAGTTCTTC. Translated, it gives CASSPSSVRSEQFF.

This clonotype is termed medium-sized. This CDR3 reads CASSEAIGTTQETQYF. CDR3 sequence (DNA): TGTGCCAGCAGTGAAGCGATCGGGACAACCCAAGAGACCCAGTACTTC. The chain is built from TRBV6-1 and TRBJ2-5; possibly TRBD1 for D (6 bases). CDR3 size: 16 residues. Trimming took 0 bases from V and 1 from J, leaving 12 bases between them. Germline values: CDR1 MNHNS, CDR2 SASEGT.

This clonotype was seen repeatedly, ten times or more. The rearrangement joins TRBV6-2 or TRBV6-3 to TRBJ2-7; 11 bases agree with TRBD2. The V gene end was trimmed by 5 bases and the J gene end by 3 bases; junction bases not matched to a gene: 6. Germline CDR1 is MNHEY and CDR2 is SVGEGT. CDR3 size: 15 residues. CDR3 residues: CASSVTSGSFYEQYF. The DNA of the CDR3 is TGTGCCAGCAGTGTCACTAGCGGGAGTTTCTACGAGCAGTACTTC.

Ten or more counts support this clonotype. The CDR3 coding sequence is TGTGCCAGCAGTTACTCTTTCCTTGGACAGTTCAATTCACCCCTCCACTTT. Amino acid sequence: CASSYSFLGQFNSPLHF. The chain is built from TRBV6-5 and TRBJ1-6; tentatively, D is TRBD1 (6 bases). CDR3 size: 17 residues. V was cut by 0 bases and J by 7 bases, with 16 bases left in between. Germline CDR1 MNHEY, CDR2 SVGAGI.